This passage covers 9 T cell receptor beta chains from one sample sequenced in a study of technical replicates of blood from a few donors. TCRdb keeps only in-frame clones here, not all; method: immunoSEQ multiplex PCR. Of roughly 66,000 clones in the sample, approximately 86% were seen once. The sequenced sample consisted of PBMCs. Receptor source: a human donor in good health. Some clones in this sample may be carry-over from other donors' samples.

The CDR3 here is CASTGTRIPDQPQHF. CDR3 nucleotides: TGTGCCAGTACCGGGACACGGATACCCGATCAGCCCCAGCATTTT. This chain links TRBV19 with TRBJ1-5, with a weak D call TRBD1 (6 bases). Trimming left V 7 bases short and J 5 bases short, with 18 bases between. This CDR3 is 15 amino acids long. CDR1 is LNHDA and CDR2 is SQIVND in the germline V gene (reference sequence).

The chain couples TRBV12-5 to TRBJ1-1; 8 nucleotides line up with TRBD1. The junction had 5 bases not matched to a gene; V was cut back by 4 bases and J by 4 bases. In germline, CDR1 is LGHNT, CDR2 FRNRAP. This CDR3 contains 14 residues. CDR3 loop: CASGWDRRSTEAFF. CDR3 sequence (DNA): TGTGCTAGTGGTTGGGACAGGAGGTCCACTGAAGCTTTCTTT.

This chain links TRBV5-6 with TRBJ1-2, with 7 nucleotides matching TRBD1. Germline CDR1 SGHDT, CDR2 YYEEEE. The CDR3 covers 13 residues. The ends lost 2 bases at V and 8 bases at J; junction bases unmatched: 6. The CDR3 region is CASSFKGAQGYTF. CDR3 DNA: TGTGCCAGCAGCTTTAAGGGGGCGCAGGGCTACACCTTC.

The CDR3 region is CASSPQPSGSNSPLHF. The CDR3 DNA sequence: TGTGCCAGCTCACCACAGCCGTCGGGGTCTAATTCACCCCTCCACTTT. The rearrangement uses TRBV18 and TRBJ1-6, with D uncertain. The CDR3 is made up of 16 amino acids. CDR1 and CDR2 (germline): KGHSH, LQKENI. Trimming took off 1 base at V and 6 bases at J, with 13 bases between the two ends. The whole variable domain, remainder taken from reference TRBV18 and TRBJ1-6, is NAGVMQNPRHLVRRRGQEARLRCSPMKGHSHVYWYRQLPEEGLKFMVYLQKENIIDESGMPKERFSAEFPKEGPSILRIQQVVRGDSAAYFCASSPQPSGSNSPLHFGNGTRLTVT.

V gene TRBV25-1 combines with J gene TRBJ2-5, with D possibly matching TRBD1 (6 bases). Per germline, CDR1 MGHDK and CDR2 SYGVNS. V lost 2 bases, J lost 5 bases, and 15 bases lay in between. The CDR3 length is 15 residues. Here the CDR3 reads CASSEPTGLGETQYF. In nucleotides, the CDR3 is TGTGCCAGCAGTGAACCGACAGGCCTGGGGGAGACCCAGTACTTC.

The rearrangement links TRBV6-1 to TRBJ2-7, with a possible D match to TRBD2 (5 bases). Germline CDR1 and CDR2: MNHNS and SASEGT. The CDR3 runs to 14 residues. V lost 2 bases to trimming and J lost 6 bases, with 14 bases between them. The CDR3 protein is CASSERQIEGEQYF. The CDR3 bases are TGTGCCAGCAGTGAAAGGCAAATTGAGGGCGAGCAGTACTTC.

V usage is TRBV9 and J usage is TRBJ2-2, with D unresolved. Between the trimmed V and J ends, which lost 4 bases and 5 bases, there was a span of 15 bases. CDR1 and CDR2 from the germline V gene are SGDLS and YYNGEE. The CDR3 extends over 15 amino acids. This chain's CDR3 is CASSPPIPRTGELFF. CDR3 nucleotide sequence: TGTGCCAGCAGCCCGCCCATTCCGCGGACCGGGGAGCTGTTTTTT.

This chain uses TRBV4-1 with TRBJ1-6, with 10 positions matching TRBD1. Trimming cost V 4 bases and J 7 bases; bases outside gene matches: 4. CDR3 length equals 15 residues. CDR1 MGHRA and CDR2 YSYEKL come from the germline V gene. For the CDR3, the DNA is TGCGCCAGCAGCCTCGAGGACAGGGGGAATTCACCCCTCCACTTT. The encoded protein is CASSLEDRGNSPLHF.

The chain carries TRBV9 and TRBJ2-3, with TRBD2 matching over 7 bases. The germline CDR1 and CDR2 sequences are SGDLS and YYNGEE. There are 15 residues in the CDR3. V shed 0 bases, J shed 4 bases, and the junction held 5 bases outside the gene matches. CDR3 bases: TGTGCCAGCAGCGTAGCTGGGACTATGGCAGATACGCAGTATTTT. This codes for CASSVAGTMADTQYF.